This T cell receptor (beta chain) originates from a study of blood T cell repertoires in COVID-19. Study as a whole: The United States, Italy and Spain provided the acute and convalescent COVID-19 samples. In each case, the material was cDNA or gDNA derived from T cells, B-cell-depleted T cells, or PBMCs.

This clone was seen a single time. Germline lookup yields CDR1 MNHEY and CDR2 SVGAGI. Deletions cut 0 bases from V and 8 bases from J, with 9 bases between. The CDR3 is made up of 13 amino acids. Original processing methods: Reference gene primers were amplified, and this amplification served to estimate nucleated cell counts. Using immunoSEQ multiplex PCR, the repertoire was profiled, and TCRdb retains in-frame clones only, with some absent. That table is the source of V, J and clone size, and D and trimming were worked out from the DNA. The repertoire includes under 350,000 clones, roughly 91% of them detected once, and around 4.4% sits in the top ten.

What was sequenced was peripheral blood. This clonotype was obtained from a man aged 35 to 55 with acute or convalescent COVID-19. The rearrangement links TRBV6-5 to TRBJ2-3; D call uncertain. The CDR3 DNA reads TGTGCCAGCAGTTACTCGCGCGGTCCTACGCAGTATTTT. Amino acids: CASSYSRGPTQYF.